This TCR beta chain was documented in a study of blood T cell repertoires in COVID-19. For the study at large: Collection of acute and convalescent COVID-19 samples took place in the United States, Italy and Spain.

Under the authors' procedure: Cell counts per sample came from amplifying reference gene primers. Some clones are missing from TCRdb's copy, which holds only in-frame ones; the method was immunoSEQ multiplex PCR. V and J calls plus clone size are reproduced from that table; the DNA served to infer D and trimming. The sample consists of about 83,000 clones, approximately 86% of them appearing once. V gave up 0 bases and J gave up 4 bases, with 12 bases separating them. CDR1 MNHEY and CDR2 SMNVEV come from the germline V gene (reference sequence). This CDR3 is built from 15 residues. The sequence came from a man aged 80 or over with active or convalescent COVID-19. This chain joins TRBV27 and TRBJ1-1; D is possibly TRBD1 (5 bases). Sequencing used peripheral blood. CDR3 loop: CASSLSRGLSTEAFF. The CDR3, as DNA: TGTGCCAGCAGTTTATCTAGGGGATTGAGCACTGAAGCTTTCTTT.